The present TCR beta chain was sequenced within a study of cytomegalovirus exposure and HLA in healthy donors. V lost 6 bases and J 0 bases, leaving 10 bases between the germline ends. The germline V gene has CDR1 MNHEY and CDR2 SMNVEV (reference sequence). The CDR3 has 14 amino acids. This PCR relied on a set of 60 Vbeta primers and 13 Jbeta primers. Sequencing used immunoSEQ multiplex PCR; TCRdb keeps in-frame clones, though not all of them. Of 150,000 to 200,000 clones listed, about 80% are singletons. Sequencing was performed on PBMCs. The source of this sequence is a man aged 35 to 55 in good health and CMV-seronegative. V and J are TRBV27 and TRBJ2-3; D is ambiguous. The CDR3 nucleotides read TGTGCCAGCAGCCCCTGGCGGAGCACAGATACGCAGTATTTT. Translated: CASSPWRSTDTQYF.